A single sample is the source of the 14 T cell receptor beta chains below, sequenced in a study of blood T cells in healthy people across ages. Sample-barcoded 5' priming and a J-beta primer mix drove a second PCR of 7 to 11 cycles. TCRdb fed the 5' RACE reads into MiXCR, producing one record per CDR3 protein. The sample shows 1.5 million to 1.9 million distinct CDR3 sequences, 40% to 45% of them seen only once. Input material: blood. These receptors were taken from a young woman in good health.

The chain carries TRBV15 and TRBJ1-2; D gene uncertain. Per germline, CDR1 LNHNV and CDR2 YYDKDF (reference sequence). This CDR3 is built from 15 residues. Trimming removed 5 bases from V and 0 bases from J, with 13 bases in between. The CDR3 spells CATSSRPPANYGYTF. CDR3 sequence (DNA): TGTGCCACCAGCTCCCGCCCCCCTGCTAACTATGGCTACACCTTC.

This clonotype was picked up a small number of times. The rearrangement joins TRBV4-1 to TRBJ1-1, with 8 bases aligning to TRBD1. After removal of 3 bases from V and 4 bases from J, the junction contained 10 bases not matched to a gene. Germline CDR1 and CDR2: MGHRA and YSYEKL. The CDR3 spans 16 residues. CDR3 loop: CASSQLSQGAGTEAFF. CDR3 in DNA: TGCGCCAGCAGCCAGCTATCCCAGGGGGCAGGCACTGAAGCTTTCTTT.

This chain connects TRBV4-3 to TRBJ2-4; 10 bases align to TRBD1. Germline lookup yields CDR1 LGHNA and CDR2 YSLEER. Losses at the gene ends were 0 bases for V and 1 base for J; bases not matched to a gene: 9. CDR3 length: 19 amino acids. CDR3 protein: CASSQDFPTGGRAKNIQYF. CDR3 sequence (DNA): TGCGCCAGCAGCCAAGATTTCCCGACAGGGGGCCGGGCCAAAAACATTCAGTACTTC.

This clonotype showed up just a few times. The chain is built from TRBV29-1 and TRBJ2-2; D possibly corresponds to TRBD1 (5 bases). The germline V and J ends were trimmed by 7 bases and 4 bases, with 16 bases remaining between them. There are 14 residues in the CDR3. Germline CDR1 SQVTM, CDR2 ANQGSEA. CDR3 protein: CSAVQGKPTGELFF. CDR3 in DNA: TGCAGCGCCGTTCAGGGAAAGCCCACCGGGGAGCTGTTTTTT.

This clonotype has only a few counts. The chain employs TRBV28 and TRBJ2-7; maybe TRBD2 (5 bases). CDR3 length: 11 amino acids. V was cut by 11 bases and J by 3 bases, with 11 bases left in between. The germline V gene encodes CDR1 MDHEN and CDR2 SYDVKM. CDR3 region: CASRDYYEQYF. The CDR3 DNA is TGTGCCTCCCGGGATTACTACGAGCAGTACTTC.

V and J are TRBV12-3 or TRBV12-4 and TRBJ1-2, with 9 positions matching TRBD1. The CDR3 runs to 15 residues. The V segment lost 7 bases and the J segment 7 bases; nucleotides outside the gene matches: 13. The CDR3 here is CASTWDRVHCGGYTF. The CDR3, as DNA: TGTGCCAGCACCTGGGACAGGGTACATTGTGGTGGCTACACCTTC.

The J gene is TRBJ2-1, the V gene TRBV7-2; D might be TRBD2 (5 bases). The germline V and J ends were trimmed by 5 bases and 5 bases, with 10 bases remaining between them. This CDR3 is 13 amino acids long. CDR1 is SGHTA, CDR2 FQGNSA, per germline. The chain's CDR3 is CASSHTRDNEQFF. CDR3 bases: TGTGCCAGCAGCCATACTAGGGACAATGAGCAGTTCTTC.

This rearrangement joins TRBV30 to TRBJ2-3, with D tentatively TRBD1 or TRBD2 (5 bases each). Trimming cost V 3 bases and J 0 bases, with 7 bases left between them. Germline V gene data show CDR1 as GTSNPN and CDR2 as SVGIG (reference sequence). There are 13 residues in the CDR3. The CDR3 is CAWRGDSTDTQYF. The DNA of the CDR3 is TGTGCCTGGAGGGGGGACAGCACAGATACGCAGTATTTT.

This clonotype was observed a handful of times. The chain links TRBV29-1 to TRBJ1-2, with 8 bases identical to TRBD1. CDR3 length equals 12 residues. V gave up 7 bases and J gave up 8 bases; unmatched junction bases: 9. Germline CDR1 is SQVTM and CDR2 is ANQGSEA. The CDR3 spells CSGRQGSCGYTF. The CDR3 nucleotides read TGCAGCGGGAGACAGGGGAGCTGCGGCTACACCTTC.

This chain connects TRBV24-1 to TRBJ2-3; D may correspond to TRBD1 or TRBD2 (6 bases each). The length of the CDR3 is 17 residues. CDR1 is KGHDR, CDR2 SFDVKD, per germline. With 0 bases removed from V and 2 bases from J, the gap between germline ends came to 14 bases. This CDR3 is CATSDLKRGRPTDTQYF. The CDR3 DNA reads TGTGCCACCAGTGATTTGAAGAGGGGGAGGCCCACAGATACGCAGTATTTT.

The chain carries TRBV7-3 and TRBJ2-1; D not resolved. Germline V gives CDR1 SGHTA, CDR2 FQGTGA. The V gene lost 4 bases and the J gene lost 9 bases, with 28 bases spanning the gap. The CDR3 runs 18 residues. CDR3 region: CASSSAPIERERPSEQFF. For the CDR3, the DNA is TGTGCCAGCAGCTCCGCCCCGATCGAGAGAGAACGGCCTAGTGAGCAGTTCTTC.

V gene TRBV2 combines with J gene TRBJ2-7; 9 nucleotides line up with TRBD2. The tail of the sequence fits TRBJ2-5 better, so the J call may be wrong. From germline, CDR1 is SNHLY and CDR2 FYNNEI. The CDR3 has 16 amino acids. The CDR3 spells CASSEALAGPQETQYF. The CDR3 DNA reads as TGTGCCAGCAGTGAAGCGCTAGCGGGGCCCCAAGAGACCCAGTACTTC.

J is TRBJ2-3 and V is TRBV29-1; tentatively, D is TRBD1 (6 bases). The CDR3 sequence is 13 residues long. Germline V gives CDR1 SQVTM, CDR2 ANQGSEA. Between the trimmed V and J ends, which lost 4 bases and 1 base, there was a span of 9 bases. CDR3 bases: TGCAGCGTTGTCTACAGGGGCACAGATACGCAGTATTTT. Residues: CSVVYRGTDTQYF.

This chain uses TRBV5-1 with TRBJ2-3, with 10 bases lining up with TRBD2. The CDR3 is 17 amino acids. Germline-derived CDR1 and CDR2 are SGHRS and YFSETQ. V gave up 2 bases and J gave up 1 base; unmatched junction bases: 7. The CDR3 DNA follows: TGCGCCAGCAGCTTAGCGCCCGGGACTAGCGGCACAGATACGCAGTATTTT. Protein product: CASSLAPGTSGTDTQYF.